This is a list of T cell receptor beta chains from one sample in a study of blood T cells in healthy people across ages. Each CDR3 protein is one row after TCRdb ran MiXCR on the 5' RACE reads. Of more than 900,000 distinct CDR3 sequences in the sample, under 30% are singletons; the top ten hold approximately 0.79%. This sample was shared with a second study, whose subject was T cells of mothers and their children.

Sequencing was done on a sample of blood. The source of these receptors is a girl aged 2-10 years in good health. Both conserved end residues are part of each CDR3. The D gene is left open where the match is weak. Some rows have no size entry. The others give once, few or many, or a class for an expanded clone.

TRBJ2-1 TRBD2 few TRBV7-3 TGTGCCAGCAGTCCATCTAGCGGTGCCTACAATGAGCAGTTCTTC CASSPSSGAYNEQFF
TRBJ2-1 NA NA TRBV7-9 TGTGCCAGCAGCCCTATTCGCTGGCGGGAAAGATTGGATGAGCAGTTCTTC CASSPIRWRERLDEQFF
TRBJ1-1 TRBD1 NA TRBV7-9 TGTGCCAGCAGTCCAAGACAGGGTCGAACTGAAGCTTTCTTT CASSPRQGRTEAFF
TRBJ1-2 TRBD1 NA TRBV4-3 TGCGCCAGCAGCCAAGTTCATGGTTTCGAGGGACAGGGGAACTATGGCTACACCTTC CASSQVHGFEGQGNYGYTF
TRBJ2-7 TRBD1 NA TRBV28 TGTGCCAGCACCGACCCCGGGACAGGGCCCTCCTACGAGCAGTACTTC CASTDPGTGPSYEQYF
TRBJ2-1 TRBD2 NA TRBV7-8 TGTGCCAGCAGCTTAGTTTCCGGACTAGCCTTCGTCGGGCAGCAGTTCTTC CASSLVSGLAFVGQQFF
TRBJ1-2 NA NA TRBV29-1 TGCAGCGCCGCGACTAACTATGGCTACACCTTC CSAATNYGYTF
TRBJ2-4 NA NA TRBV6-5 TGTGCCAGCAGTTCCCCTCAGGCGGGGACAAACATTCAGTACTTC CASSSPQAGTNIQYF
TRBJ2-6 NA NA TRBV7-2 TGTGCCAGCAGCTTAGTAGGTTCCGTCAAAAACTCTGGGGCCAACGTCCTGACTTTC CASSLVGSVKNSGANVLTF
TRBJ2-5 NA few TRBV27 TGTGCCAGCGTTTACGGAGAGACCCAGTACTTC CASVYGETQYF
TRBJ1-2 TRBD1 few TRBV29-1 TGCAGCGTTCCGCCCCAGGGGGGCGGCTACACCTTC CSVPPQGGGYTF
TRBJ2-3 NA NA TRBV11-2 TGTGCCAGCGATCGTCCGGTGGATAAAGCAACAGATACGCAGTATTTT CASDRPVDKATDTQYF
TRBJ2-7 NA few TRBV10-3 TGTGCCGCACGAGAAACCTACGAGCAGTACTTC CAARETYEQYF
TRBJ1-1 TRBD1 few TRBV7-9 TGTGCCAGCAGCCCAGGGGGCGAGACTGAAGCTTTCTTT CASSPGGETEAFF
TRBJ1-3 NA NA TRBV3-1 TGTGCCAGCAGCCGGTCGTTGGGGGATGTCTCTGGAAACACCATATATTTT CASSRSLGDVSGNTIYF
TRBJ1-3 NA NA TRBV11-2 TGTGCCAGCAGCTTCCGCGGGTCAAGTGGAAACACCATATATTTT CASSFRGSSGNTIYF
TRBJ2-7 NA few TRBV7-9 TGTGCCAGCAGCGTCCGATCCTACGAGCAGTACTTC CASSVRSYEQYF
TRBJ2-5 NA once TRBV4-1 TGCGCCAGCAGCAAAACGCAGGGACAAGAGACCCAGTACTTC CASSKTQGQETQYF
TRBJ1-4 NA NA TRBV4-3 TGCGCCAGCAGCCAAGACAGGGCGATCAATGCTGAAAAACTGTTTTTT CASSQDRAINAEKLFF